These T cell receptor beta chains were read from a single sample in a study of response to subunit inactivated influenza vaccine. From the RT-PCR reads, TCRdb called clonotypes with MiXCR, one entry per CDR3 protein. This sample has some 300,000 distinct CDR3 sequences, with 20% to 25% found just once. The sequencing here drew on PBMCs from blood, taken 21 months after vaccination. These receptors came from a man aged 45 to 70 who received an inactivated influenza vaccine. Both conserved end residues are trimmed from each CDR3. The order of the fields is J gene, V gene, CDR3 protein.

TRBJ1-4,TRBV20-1,STPGGNNEKLF
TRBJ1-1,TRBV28,ASSEGDMNTEAF
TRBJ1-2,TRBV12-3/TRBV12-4,ASSSPGQNHGYT
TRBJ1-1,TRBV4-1,ASSQPLRGTEAF
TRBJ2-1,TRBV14,ASSAPGTHYNEQF
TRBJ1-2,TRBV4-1,ASSQGPWRTNYGYT
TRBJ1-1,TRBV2,ASSEGMGNTEAF
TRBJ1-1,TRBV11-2,ASSLEVHSEAF
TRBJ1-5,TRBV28,ASRAGGGQPQH
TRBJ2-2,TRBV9,ASSVKTAHNTGELF
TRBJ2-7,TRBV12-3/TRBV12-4,ASSKQGPYEQY
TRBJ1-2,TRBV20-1,SASGGANYGYT
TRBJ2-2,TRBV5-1,ASSFFWDTGELF
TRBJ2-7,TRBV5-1,ASSSGGETYEQY
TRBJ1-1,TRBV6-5,ASSSSGLNTEAF
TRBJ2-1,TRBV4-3,ASSQDFSGRPDEQF
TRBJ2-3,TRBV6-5,ASSSPSTDTQY
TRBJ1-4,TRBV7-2,ASSLASTEKLF
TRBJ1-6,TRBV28,ASKRGASSYNSPLH
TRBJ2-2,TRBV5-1,ASSIRTGEGGELF
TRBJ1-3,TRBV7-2,ASSLVIGVENTIY
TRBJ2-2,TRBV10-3,AISESTTSNTGELF
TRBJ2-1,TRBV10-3,AISESTGSYNEQF
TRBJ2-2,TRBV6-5,ASSYGTGVGYTGELF
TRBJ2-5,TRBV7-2,ASSLVGSTQETQY
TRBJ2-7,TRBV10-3,AISEFWVGTENYEQY
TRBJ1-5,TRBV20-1,SAKIGGNGNQPQH